These T cell receptor beta chains were read from a single sample in a study of cytomegalovirus exposure and HLA in healthy donors. Repertoires were generated with immunoSEQ multiplex PCR, while TCRdb's copy carries only in-frame clones and drops some. Of roughly 100,000 clones listed, roughly 80% are singletons. Source material: PBMCs. Receptors originate from a young man in good health and CMV-seropositive. Each CDR3 is given with its conserved first and last residue. The D gene is left open where the match is weak. Expanded clones are given a class, and other clones once, few, many or no size at all.

V gene	clone size	D gene	J gene	CDR3 protein	CDR3 DNA
TRBV6-1	NA	NA	TRBJ1-1	CASIRSTANTEAFF	TGTGCCAGCATACGTAGCACGGCGAACACTGAAGCTTTCTTT
TRBV5-6	medium-sized	TRBD1	TRBJ2-6	CASSHNRDRGRLGANVLTF	TGTGCCAGCAGCCACAACCGGGACAGGGGGCGATTAGGGGCCAACGTCCTGACTTTC
TRBV4-2	NA	NA	TRBJ2-1	CASSQEEWTHNEQFF	TGTGCCAGCAGCCAAGAAGAATGGACTCACAATGAGCAGTTCTTC
TRBV30	NA	TRBD1	TRBJ1-1	CAWSRDRGHTEAFF	TGTGCCTGGAGCCGGGACAGGGGACACACTGAAGCTTTCTTT
TRBV6-5	NA	TRBD1	TRBJ2-7	CASSSRGQGRGEQYF	TGTGCCAGCAGTTCTAGGGGACAGGGAAGGGGCGAGCAGTACTTC
TRBV7-9	NA	NA	TRBJ2-7	CASSFSSLRANLYEQYF	TGTGCCAGCAGCTTCAGTAGTTTGAGGGCGAACCTCTACGAGCAGTACTTC
TRBV5-1	NA	TRBD2	TRBJ2-3	CASSASGGDTQYF	TGCGCCAGCAGCGCTAGCGGGGGAGACACGCAGTATTTT
TRBV5-5	few	TRBD1	TRBJ2-5	CASSSGGSQETQYF	TGTGCCAGCAGCTCAGGGGGCTCCCAAGAGACCCAGTACTTC
TRBV7-9	NA	NA	TRBJ1-5	CASSPNGTNNQPQHF	TGTGCCAGCAGTCCCAACGGGACAAACAATCAGCCCCAGCATTTT
TRBV5-8	NA	TRBD1	TRBJ2-3	CASSIGTVGDTQYF	TGTGCCAGCAGCATCGGGACAGTTGGAGATACGCAGTATTTT
TRBV7-2	NA	NA	TRBJ1-4	CASSFQRGPGEKLFF	TGTGCCAGCAGCTTCCAGCGGGGGCCGGGTGAAAAACTGTTTTTT
TRBV7-9	NA	TRBD2	TRBJ2-3	CASSLLAGANTDTQYF	TGTGCCAGCAGCTTACTAGCGGGGGCTAACACAGATACGCAGTATTTT
TRBV5-1	NA	TRBD1	TRBJ2-1	CASSITGAGQFF	TGCGCCAGCAGTATAACAGGGGCCGGGCAGTTCTTC
TRBV9	NA	TRBD1	TRBJ2-2	CASSVGGQGNTGELFF	TGTGCCAGCAGCGTAGGGGGACAGGGGAACACCGGGGAGCTGTTTTTT
TRBV5-1	NA	TRBD1	TRBJ2-1	CASSLQGVDNEQFF	TGCGCCAGCAGCCTACAGGGGGTAGACAATGAGCAGTTCTTC
TRBV19	NA	TRBD2	TRBJ2-7	CASSISQRGGYEQYF	TGTGCCAGTAGTATATCGCAGCGGGGGGGCTACGAGCAGTACTTC
TRBV5-1	few	NA	TRBJ2-1	CASSLNGGNEQFF	TGCGCCAGCAGCTTGAACGGGGGCAATGAGCAGTTCTTC
TRBV7-9	once	NA	TRBJ1-2	CASSLVHLGGYTF	TGTGCCAGCAGCTTAGTCCACCTAGGTGGCTACACCTTC
TRBV11-1	NA	NA	TRBJ1-3	CASSLASFAGPGNTIYF	TGTGCCAGCAGCTTAGCCTCGTTCGCGGGTCCTGGAAACACCATATATTTT
TRBV4-1	NA	NA	TRBJ2-1	CASSQGLETREQFF	TGCGCCAGCAGCCAAGGACTAGAGACGCGTGAGCAGTTCTTC
TRBV7-9	NA	TRBD1	TRBJ1-2	CASSPDRVYGYTF	TGTGCCAGCAGCCCTGACAGGGTTTATGGCTACACCTTC
TRBV9	NA	NA	TRBJ1-2	CASSTHRDTDAYGYTF	TGTGCCAGCAGCACCCACCGGGACACCGACGCCTATGGCTACACCTTC
TRBV27	NA	TRBD1	TRBJ2-7	CASSLLGTGLYEQYF	TGTGCCAGCAGTTTATTAGGGACAGGGCTCTACGAGCAGTACTTC
TRBV4-1	NA	TRBD1	TRBJ1-1	CASSQEGTGGLTEAFF	TGCGCCAGCAGCCAAGAAGGGACAGGGGGCCTCACTGAAGCTTTCTTT
TRBV7-8	NA	NA	TRBJ2-6	CASSIGPGANVLTF	TGTGCCAGCAGCATCGGTCCTGGGGCCAACGTCCTGACTTTC
TRBV5-1	few	NA	TRBJ2-1	CASAQGIDEQFF	TGCGCCAGCGCGCAGGGGATAGATGAGCAGTTCTTC
TRBV7-2	NA	TRBD1	TRBJ2-1	CASSFVQGYNEQFF	TGTGCCAGCAGCTTCGTACAGGGGTACAATGAGCAGTTCTTC
TRBV6-5	NA	NA	TRBJ1-6	CASSTGGGSPLHF	TGTGCCAGCAGTACCGGGGGAGGGTCACCCCTCCACTTT
TRBV5-4	NA	NA	TRBJ1-1	CASSFGADLRTEAFF	TGTGCCAGCAGCTTCGGTGCAGACCTCAGGACTGAAGCTTTCTTT
TRBV30	NA	TRBD2	TRBJ2-3	CAYRAAGVTDTQYF	TGTGCCTATCGGGCAGCGGGGGTTACAGATACGCAGTATTTT
TRBV27	NA	NA	TRBJ1-5	CASSLKAGGTISNQPQHF	TGTGCCAGCAGTTTAAAGGCCGGGGGGACCATTAGCAATCAGCCCCAGCATTTT
TRBV5-1	NA	TRBD1	TRBJ2-7	CASSLGAPGQSEQYF	TGCGCCAGCAGCTTGGGAGCACCGGGACAGAGCGAGCAGTACTTC
TRBV10-3	NA	NA	TRBJ1-1	CAINGARTRNTEAFF	TGTGCCATCAATGGTGCTCGGACAAGGAACACTGAAGCTTTCTTT
TRBV7-2	NA	TRBD2	TRBJ2-3	CASGGLAGVDLPITDTQYF	TGTGCCAGCGGGGGGCTAGCGGGGGTTGACCTGCCTATTACAGATACGCAGTATTTT
TRBV9	once	NA	TRBJ1-5	CASSATGSNQPQHF	TGTGCCAGCAGCGCTACAGGTAGCAATCAGCCCCAGCATTTT
TRBV5-1	NA	TRBD2	TRBJ2-1	CASSFGTSGGVSNEQFF	TGCGCCAGCAGCTTCGGGACTAGCGGGGGGGTCTCAAATGAGCAGTTCTTC
TRBV27	NA	NA	TRBJ1-2	CASRLAANYGYTF	TGTGCCAGCAGGCTAGCTGCTAACTATGGCTACACCTTC
TRBV4-1	NA	TRBD1	TRBJ2-1	CASSTPGQRNEQFF	TGCGCCAGCAGCACCCCGGGACAGCGCAATGAGCAGTTCTTC
TRBV15	NA	NA	TRBJ1-1	CATKGGWVGGIDTEAFF	TGTGCCACCAAGGGTGGTTGGGTTGGGGGCATCGACACTGAAGCTTTCTTT
TRBV7-6	NA	NA	TRBJ1-2	CASSLAGRDSNYGYTF	TGTGCCAGCAGCTTAGCGGGCAGGGACTCTAACTATGGCTACACCTTC
TRBV5-1	NA	NA	TRBJ2-5	CASSFAPTRVETQYF	TGCGCCAGCAGCTTTGCCCCTACGAGGGTGGAGACCCAGTACTTC
TRBV5-1	NA	TRBD2	TRBJ2-7	CASSSTTGGEQYF	TGCGCCAGCAGCTCCACCACCGGGGGGGAGCAGTACTTC
TRBV6-5	few	TRBD1	TRBJ1-2	CASSYRGQGVYGYTF	TGTGCCAGCAGTTACAGAGGGCAGGGGGTTTATGGCTACACCTTC
TRBV6-1	once	NA	TRBJ2-5	CASSPQGAETQYF	TGTGCCAGCAGCCCTCAGGGTGCCGAGACCCAGTACTTC
TRBV7-2	NA	TRBD1	TRBJ1-2	CASSRGQGFYGYTF	TGTGCCAGCAGCCGAGGACAGGGCTTCTATGGCTACACCTTC
TRBV28	NA	TRBD2	TRBJ2-3	CASASGGAADTQYF	TGTGCCAGCGCTAGCGGGGGGGCCGCAGATACGCAGTATTTT
TRBV7-7	NA	NA	TRBJ2-1	CASSLGDLDEQFF	TGTGCTAGCAGCTTAGGAGACTTGGATGAGCAGTTCTTC
TRBV9	NA	NA	TRBJ2-7	CASSPGTSYSEQYF	TGTGCCAGCAGCCCCGGGACTTCCTACTCCGAGCAGTACTTC
TRBV5-1	NA	TRBD1	TRBJ2-5	CASSHGTGEGETQYF	TGCGCCAGCAGCCACGGGACAGGGGAGGGGGAGACCCAGTACTTC